These 26 T cell receptor beta chains share one sample of origin, sequenced in a study of blood T cell repertoires in COVID-19 (dated by TCRdb to the early 2020s). Libraries came from the immunoSEQ multiplex PCR assay. In TCRdb, the immuneACCESS table is reduced to in-frame sequences with V and J assigned. These tables do not hold every clone; where another copy was compared, an unresolved V gene accounts for under half, and the others remain unexplained. For this sample the table gives 250,000 or so clones, of which about four fifths were detected only once. The leading ten clones occupy approximately 3.6% of the sample. Material: PBMCs or T cells enriched from blood (not recorded which). The receptors were sampled from a man aged 45 to 65 who had recovered from COVID-19.

The chain couples TRBV5-1 to TRBJ2-2; 11 nucleotides agree with TRBD2. The CDR3 totals 16 residues. Per germline, CDR1 SGHRS and CDR2 YFSETQ. With 4 bases clipped from V and 4 bases from J, the junction kept 6 bases outside the gene matches. The CDR3 loop reads CASSKLAGDGTGELFF. Here the CDR3 DNA reads TGCGCCAGCAGCAAACTAGCGGGAGATGGCACCGGGGAGCTGTTTTTT.

The chain joins TRBV5-5 to TRBJ1-6; a possible D gene is TRBD1 (6 bases). Trimming pared 4 bases from V and 10 bases from J, leaving 18 bases between. The CDR3 has 15 amino acids. From germline, CDR1 is SGHKS and CDR2 YYEKEE (reference sequence). CDR3 sequence: CASSPRGSGTSPLHF. CDR3 bases: TGTGCCAGCAGCCCGAGGGGGAGCGGGACCTCACCCCTCCACTTT.

V and J are TRBV4-1 and TRBJ2-6; D may be TRBD2 (6 bases). This CDR3 has 18 amino acids. Trimming removed 1 base from V and 4 bases from J, with 17 bases in between. In germline, CDR1 is MGHRA, CDR2 YSYEKL. The CDR3 region is CASSQVLRFAGGANVLTF. CDR3 coding DNA: TGCGCCAGCAGCCAAGTGCTGCGGTTCGCGGGAGGGGCCAACGTCCTGACTTTC.

This clone has just one count. This chain links TRBV11-3 with TRBJ1-1; D might be TRBD1 (5 bases). The ends were cut back, 5 bases at V and 5 bases at J, with 12 bases in the middle. This CDR3 spans 13 amino acids. CDR1 and CDR2 from the germline V gene are SGHNT and YENEEA. The CDR3 loop is CASSPREGTEAFF. In DNA, the CDR3 is TGTGCCAGCAGCCCCAGGGAGGGGACTGAAGCTTTCTTT.

The chain uses TRBV6-5 and TRBJ2-7; 10 nucleotides match TRBD1. CDR3 length: 14 amino acids. Trimming at V came to 10 bases and at J to 2 bases, leaving 8 bases not matched to a gene. Germline-derived CDR1 and CDR2 are MNHEY and SVGAGI. CDR3 DNA: TGTGCCACCCTAGACAGGGGGCAACCCTACGAGCAGTACTTC. The encoded protein is CATLDRGQPYEQYF.

The V and J genes are TRBV20-1 and TRBJ2-1; D is undetermined. Trimming removed 3 bases from V and 0 bases from J, with 9 bases in between. Germline values: CDR1 DFQATT, CDR2 SNEGSKA (reference sequence). The CDR3 loop spans 14 amino acids. CDR3 in amino acids: CSASLSVSYNEQFF. The CDR3, as DNA: TGCAGTGCTAGTCTGTCTGTCTCCTACAATGAGCAGTTCTTC.

The rearrangement uses TRBV5-1 and TRBJ2-3; 7 bases map to TRBD2. Germline V gives CDR1 SGHRS, CDR2 YFSETQ. V was pared by 8 bases and J by 3 bases, with 21 bases of the junction left unmatched. This CDR3 has 18 residues. The CDR3 DNA follows: TGCGCCAGTAACGTCCCGACTAGCCAGGACCCGAGAACAGATACGCAGTATTTT. Translated, it gives CASNVPTSQDPRTDTQYF.

The genes are TRBV14 and TRBJ1-2; D may be TRBD1 (6 bases). There are 15 residues in the CDR3. V was shortened by 5 bases and J by 1 base, with 14 bases between the two germline ends. Per the germline V gene, CDR1 is SGHDN and CDR2 is FVKESK. The CDR3 region has the DNA TGTGCCAGCAGCGTCGGGACACCTTATAACTATGGCTACACCTTC. This codes for CASSVGTPYNYGYTF.

The chain combines TRBV12-3 or TRBV12-4 with TRBJ2-2; D is uncertain. The CDR3 runs 13 residues. V gave up 7 bases and J gave up 0 bases, with 6 bases separating them. The chain's CDR3 is CASTPANTGELFF. CDR3 bases: TGTGCCAGCACCCCAGCGAACACCGGGGAGCTGTTTTTT.

V and J are TRBV11-2 and TRBJ2-1; TRBD2 aligns across 12 bases. Germline V gene sequence: CDR1 SGHAT, CDR2 FQNNGV. The CDR3 length is 16 residues. The J segment lost 3 bases and the V segment lost 4 bases, leaving 4 bases of the junction unmatched. The CDR3 spells CASSWTSGNNYNEQFF. CDR3 DNA: TGTGCCAGCAGCTGGACTAGCGGGAACAACTACAATGAGCAGTTCTTC.

This chain connects TRBV11-2 to TRBJ2-2; D gene unclear. The length of the CDR3 is 16 residues. Trimming left V 1 base short and J 0 bases short, with 9 bases between. The V gene's germline CDR1 is SGHAT and CDR2 FQNNGV. DNA for the CDR3: TGTGCCAGCAGCTTAGGTCACAGAACGAACACCGGGGAGCTGTTTTTT. This sequence encodes CASSLGHRTNTGELFF. Complete variable domain (other parts from reference TRBV11-2 and TRBJ2-2): EAGVAQSPRYKIIEKRQSVAFWCNPISGHATLYWYQQILGQGPKLLIQFQNNGVVDDSQLPKDRFSAERLKGVDSTLKIQPAKLEDSAVYLCASSLGHRTNTGELFFGEGSRLTVL.

At least ten counts were recorded for this clone. This chain links TRBV10-1 with TRBJ2-2; D is perhaps TRBD2 (5 bases). The CDR3 consists of 13 residues. Germline CDR1 reads WNHNN; CDR2 reads SYGVQD (reference sequence). With 6 bases removed from V and 8 bases from J, the gap between germline ends came to 13 bases. The CDR3 nucleotides are TGCGCCAGCAGCCTCGGGATCGGGGGGGAGCTGTTTTTT. It encodes CASSLGIGGELFF.

The chain has TRBV5-1 and TRBJ2-1; D is undetermined. The CDR3 loop spans 12 amino acids. In germline, CDR1 is SGHRS, CDR2 YFSETQ. Trimming left V 4 bases short and J 6 bases short, with 8 bases between. The CDR3 sequence: CASSPPSNEQFF. As DNA, the CDR3 is TGCGCCAGCAGCCCCCCTAGCAATGAGCAGTTCTTC. Full variable domain (missing parts from reference TRBV5-1 and TRBJ2-1): KAGVTQTPRYLIKTRGQQVTLSCSPISGHRSVSWYQQTPGQGLQFLFEYFSETQRNKGNFPGRFSGRQFSNSRSEMNVSTLELGDSALYLCASSPPSNEQFFGPGTRLTVL.

This clone was observed a few times. The chain carries TRBV7-9 and TRBJ1-1, with a possible D match to TRBD1 (5 bases). Trimming took off 3 bases at V and 0 bases at J, with 11 bases between the two ends. Germline CDR1 reads SEHNR; CDR2 reads FQNEAQ (reference sequence). This CDR3 is built from 15 residues. CDR3 coding DNA: TGTGCCAGCAGCTTCGGGGGGTCTATGAACACTGAAGCTTTCTTT. Its translation: CASSFGGSMNTEAFF.

The chain employs TRBV7-8 and TRBJ1-5; 8 nucleotides agree with TRBD1. V lost 1 base to trimming and J lost 6 bases; unmatched junction nucleotides: 5. This CDR3 is built from 15 residues. CDR1 is SGHVS and CDR2 is FQNEAQ in the germline V gene. Here the CDR3 reads CASSLEQGGSQPQHF. The CDR3 nucleotides read TGTGCCAGCAGCTTAGAACAGGGGGGGAGTCAGCCCCAGCATTTT. Based on the CDR3 plus reference TRBV7-8 and TRBJ1-5, the full variable domain is GAGVSQSPRYKVAKRGQDVALRCDPISGHVSLFWYQQALGQGPEFLTYFQNEAQLDKSGLPSDRFFAERPEGSVSTLKIQRTQQEDSAVYLCASSLEQGGSQPQHFGDGTRLSIL.

This clone showed up many times. The chain couples TRBV5-1 to TRBJ2-7, with D perhaps matching TRBD2 (6 bases). Trimming removed 3 bases from V and 7 bases from J, with 17 bases in between. The CDR3 consists of 14 residues. Germline V gene sequence: CDR1 SGHRS, CDR2 YFSETQ. The CDR3 loop reads CASSWGERTMEQYF. As DNA, the CDR3 is TGCGCCAGCAGCTGGGGGGAGCGGACGATGGAGCAGTACTTC.

This clone was recorded only once. The chain employs TRBV5-6 and TRBJ1-4, with D possibly being TRBD1 (6 bases). With 1 base removed from V and 1 base from J, the gap between germline ends came to 17 bases. Germline V gene lookup returns CDR1 SGHDT and CDR2 YYEEEE. The CDR3 has 18 residues. CDR3 sequence reads: CASSLRQGTPRTNEKLFF. The CDR3, as DNA: TGTGCCAGCAGCTTGAGGCAGGGGACGCCTCGAACTAATGAAAAACTGTTTTTT.

This sequence joins TRBV28 and TRBJ2-7; D might be TRBD1 (6 bases). The length of the CDR3 is 15 residues. The germline gives CDR1 MDHEN, CDR2 SYDVKM. Trimming shortened V by 6 bases and J by 2 bases, and 17 bases separated the two germline ends. CDR3 region: CASSRGGATPYEQYF. The CDR3 nucleotides are TGTGCCAGCAGCCGAGGGGGTGCTACCCCCTACGAGCAGTACTTC.

The V call is TRBV25-1, the J call TRBJ2-7; 9 bases are shared with TRBD1. This CDR3 region has 17 residues. J was trimmed by 6 bases and V by 3 bases; bases with no gene match: 15. The germline gives CDR1 MGHDK, CDR2 SYGVNS. CDR3 DNA: TGTGCCAGCAGTGATCCCCACGCGGGGACAGGGCGTCGCGAGCAGTACTTC. Translating it yields CASSDPHAGTGRREQYF.

The table lists this clone with a few counts. The gene calls are TRBV28 and TRBJ1-1; no clear D. Germline values: CDR1 MDHEN, CDR2 SYDVKM. CDR3 size: 13 residues. The ends were cut back, 6 bases at V and 7 bases at J, with 15 bases in the middle. The CDR3 here is CASSDPDNFEAFF. In DNA form, the CDR3 reads TGTGCCAGCAGCGATCCCGACAACTTTGAAGCTTTCTTT.

The rearrangement joins TRBV30 to TRBJ1-4, with D possibly TRBD1 on 5 matching bases. V lost 3 bases and J lost 5, with 13 bases in between. There are 14 residues in the CDR3. Germline V lookup: CDR1 GTSNPN, CDR2 SVGIG (reference sequence). This CDR3 reads CAWRAGTSNEKLFF. CDR3 DNA sequence: TGTGCCTGGAGGGCCGGGACTAGCAATGAAAAACTGTTTTTT.

The rearrangement uses TRBV6-2 or TRBV6-3 and TRBJ2-6, with TRBD1 matching over 8 bases. The CDR3 totals 17 residues. V lost 6 bases, J lost 2 bases, and 9 bases stayed unmatched. CDR1 is MNHEY and CDR2 is SVGEGT in the germline V gene. The CDR3 DNA is TGTGCCAGCAGCCCGGGACAGGCCCACCCTGGGGCCAACGTCCTGACTTTC. Translation gives CASSPGQAHPGANVLTF.

This sequence joins TRBV10-2 and TRBJ2-2; 9 nucleotides match TRBD1. V was clipped by 6 bases and J by 4 bases; unmatched bases: 9. The CDR3 has 16 residues. Germline assignment: CDR1 WSHSY and CDR2 SAAADI. CDR3 sequence (DNA): TGCGCCAGCAGAACCGGGGGACAGGGACGCACCGGGGAGCTGTTTTTT. Amino acids: CASRTGGQGRTGELFF.

This clone was found a few times. The rearrangement joins TRBV4-1 to TRBJ1-6; 10 bases match TRBD1. Germline trimming cut 0 bases from V and 9 bases from J; bases unmatched to any gene: 14. The CDR3 length is 19 residues. CDR1 and CDR2 (germline): MGHRA, YSYEKL. CDR3 nucleotides: TGCGCCAGCAGCCAAGATCGCATACCCGGACAGGGGGACTTTTCACCCCTCCACTTT. Translating it yields CASSQDRIPGQGDFSPLHF.

The chain employs TRBV7-2 and TRBJ2-1; D is perhaps TRBD2 (6 bases). The germline V gene encodes CDR1 SGHTA and CDR2 FQGNSA. The V end lost 5 bases, the J end lost 2 bases, and 19 bases lay between the germline ends. This CDR3 has 17 residues. In nucleotides, the CDR3 is TGTGCCAGCAGCCCCCTCGTAATGCGGGGTGCCTACAATGAGCAGTTCTTC. Protein product: CASSPLVMRGAYNEQFF.

The chain carries TRBV20-1 and TRBJ2-7; D is ambiguous. The germline V gene encodes CDR1 DFQATT and CDR2 SNEGSKA (reference sequence). Deletions cut 5 bases from V and 3 bases from J, with 8 bases between. CDR3 length: 11 residues. The CDR3 DNA is TGCAGTGCTGGTGACGGCTACGAGCAGTACTTC. Amino acid sequence: CSAGDGYEQYF.